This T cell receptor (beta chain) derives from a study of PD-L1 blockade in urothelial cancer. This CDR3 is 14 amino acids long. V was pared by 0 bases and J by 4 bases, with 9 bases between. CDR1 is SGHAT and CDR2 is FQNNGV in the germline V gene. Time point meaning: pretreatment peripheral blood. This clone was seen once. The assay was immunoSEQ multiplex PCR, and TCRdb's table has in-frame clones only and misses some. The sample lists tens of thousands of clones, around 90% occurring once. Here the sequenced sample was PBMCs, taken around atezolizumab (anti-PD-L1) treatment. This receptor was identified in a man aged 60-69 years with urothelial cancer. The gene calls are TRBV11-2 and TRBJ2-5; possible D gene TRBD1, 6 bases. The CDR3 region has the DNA TGTGCCAGCAGCTTAGATCCCAGGGGAGAGACCCAGTACTTC. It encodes CASSLDPRGETQYF. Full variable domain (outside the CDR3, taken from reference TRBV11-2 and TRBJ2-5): EAGVAQSPRYKIIEKRQSVAFWCNPISGHATLYWYQQILGQGPKLLIQFQNNGVVDDSQLPKDRFSAERLKGVDSTLKIQPAKLEDSAVYLCASSLDPRGETQYFGPGTRLLVL.